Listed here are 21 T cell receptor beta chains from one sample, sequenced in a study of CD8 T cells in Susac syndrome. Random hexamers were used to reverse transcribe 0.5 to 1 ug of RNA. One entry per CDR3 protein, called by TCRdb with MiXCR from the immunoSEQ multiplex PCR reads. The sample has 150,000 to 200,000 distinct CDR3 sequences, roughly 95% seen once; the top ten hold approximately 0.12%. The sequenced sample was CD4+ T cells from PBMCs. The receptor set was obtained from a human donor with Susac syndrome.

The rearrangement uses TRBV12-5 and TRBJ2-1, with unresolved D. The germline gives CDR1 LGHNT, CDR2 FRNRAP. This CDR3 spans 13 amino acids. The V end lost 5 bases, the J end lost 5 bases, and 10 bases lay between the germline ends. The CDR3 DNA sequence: TGTGCTAGTGGTGCCGAGCCCCACAATGAGCAGTTCTTC. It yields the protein CASGAEPHNEQFF.

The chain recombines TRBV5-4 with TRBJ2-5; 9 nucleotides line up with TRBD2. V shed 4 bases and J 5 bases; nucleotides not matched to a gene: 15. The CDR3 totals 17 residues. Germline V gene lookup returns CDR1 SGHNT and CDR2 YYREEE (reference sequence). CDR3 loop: CASSPGRRGGHQETQYF. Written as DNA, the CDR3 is TGTGCCAGCAGCCCCGGGAGGCGGGGGGGCCATCAGGAGACCCAGTACTTC.

Written as DNA, the CDR3 is TGTGCCAGCAGTTTGCGTGAGGGCAATCAGCCCCAGCATTTT. Its protein is CASSLREGNQPQHF. This chain joins TRBV27 and TRBJ1-5, with unresolved D. Trimming left V 3 bases short and J 2 bases short, with 8 bases between. Germline assignment: CDR1 MNHEY and CDR2 SMNVEV (reference sequence). This CDR3 spans 14 amino acids.

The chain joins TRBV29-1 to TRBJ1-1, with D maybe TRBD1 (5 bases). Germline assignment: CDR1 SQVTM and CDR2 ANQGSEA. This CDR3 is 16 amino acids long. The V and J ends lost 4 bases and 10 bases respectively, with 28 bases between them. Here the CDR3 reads CSVGRNDNSRDPLAFF. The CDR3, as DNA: TGCAGCGTTGGGCGCAACGATAACTCCAGGGACCCTTTAGCTTTCTTT.

The CDR3 DNA reads TGTGCCAGCTCGCCCGGGACAGGGGGCGTCGGGGAGCTGTTTTTT. Residues: CASSPGTGGVGELFF. The chain combines TRBV18 with TRBJ2-2; 12 bases align to TRBD1. The CDR3 contains 15 residues. Germline V gene data show CDR1 as KGHSH and CDR2 as LQKENI. V was pared by 6 bases and J by 7 bases, with 6 bases of the junction left unmatched.

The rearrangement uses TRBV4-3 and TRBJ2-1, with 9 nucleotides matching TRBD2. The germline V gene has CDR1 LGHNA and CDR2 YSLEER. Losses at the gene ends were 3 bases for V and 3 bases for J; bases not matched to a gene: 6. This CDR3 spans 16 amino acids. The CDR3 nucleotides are TGCGCCAGCAGCCATGAAGTAGCGGGGGTCTACAATGAGCAGTTCTTC. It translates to CASSHEVAGVYNEQFF.

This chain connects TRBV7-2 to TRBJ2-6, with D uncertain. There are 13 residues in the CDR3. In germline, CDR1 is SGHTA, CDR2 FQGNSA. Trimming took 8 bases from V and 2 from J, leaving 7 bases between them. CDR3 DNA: TGTGCCAGCCGACAAGCTGGGGCCAACGTCCTGACTTTC. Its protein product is CASRQAGANVLTF. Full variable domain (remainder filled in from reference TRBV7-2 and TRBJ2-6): GAGVSQSPSNKVTEKGKDVELRCDPISGHTALYWYRQSLGQGLEFLIYFQGNSAPDKSGLPSDRFSAERTGGSVSTLTIQRTQQEDSAVYLCASRQAGANVLTFGAGSRLTVL.

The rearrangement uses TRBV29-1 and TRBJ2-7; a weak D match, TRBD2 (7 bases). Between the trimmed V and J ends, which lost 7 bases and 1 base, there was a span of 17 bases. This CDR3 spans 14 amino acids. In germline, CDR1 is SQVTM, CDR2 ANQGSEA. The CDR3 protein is CSAGGGQKSYEQYF. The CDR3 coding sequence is TGCAGCGCGGGGGGCGGGCAAAAGTCCTACGAGCAGTACTTC.

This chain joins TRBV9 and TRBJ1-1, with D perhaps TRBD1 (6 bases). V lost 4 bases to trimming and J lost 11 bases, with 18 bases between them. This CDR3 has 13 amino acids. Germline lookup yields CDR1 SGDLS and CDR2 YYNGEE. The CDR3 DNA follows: TGTGCCAGCAGCCCTATAACAGGGAATGTGGCTTTCTTT. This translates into CASSPITGNVAFF.

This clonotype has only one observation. The DNA for the CDR3 is TGCGCCAGCAGCCAAGATGCAGGGGGAAGTTCCGAGCAGTACTTC. Translation gives CASSQDAGGSSEQYF. V gene TRBV4-3 combines with J gene TRBJ2-7, with 7 bases identical to TRBD1. Germline-derived CDR1 and CDR2 are LGHNA and YSLEER. V was clipped by 0 bases and J by 6 bases; unmatched bases: 8. The CDR3 has 15 residues.

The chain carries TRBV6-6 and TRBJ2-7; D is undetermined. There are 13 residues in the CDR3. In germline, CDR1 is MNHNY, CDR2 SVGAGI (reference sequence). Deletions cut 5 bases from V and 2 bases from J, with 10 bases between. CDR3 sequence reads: CASSDKAPYEQYV. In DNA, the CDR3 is TGTGCCAGCAGTGACAAGGCCCCCTACGAGCAGTACGTC.

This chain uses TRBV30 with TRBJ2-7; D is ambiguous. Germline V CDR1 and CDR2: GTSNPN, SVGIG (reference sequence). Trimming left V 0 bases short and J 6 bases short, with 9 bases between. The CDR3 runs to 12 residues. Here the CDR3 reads CAWSVLPGEQYF. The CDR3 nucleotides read TGTGCCTGGAGTGTACTCCCGGGCGAGCAGTACTTC. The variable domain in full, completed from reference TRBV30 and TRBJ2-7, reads SQTIHQWPATLVQPVGSPLSLECTVEGTSNPNLYWYRQAAGRGLQLLFYSVGIGQISSEVPQNLSASRPQDRQFILSSKKLLLSDSGFYLCAWSVLPGEQYFGPGTRLTVT.

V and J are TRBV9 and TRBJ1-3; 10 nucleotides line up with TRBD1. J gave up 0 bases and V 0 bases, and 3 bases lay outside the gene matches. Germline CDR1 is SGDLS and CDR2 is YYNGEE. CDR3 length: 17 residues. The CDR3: CASSVGGTGASGNTIYF. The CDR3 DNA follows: TGTGCCAGCAGCGTAGGTGGGACAGGGGCCTCTGGAAACACCATATATTTT.

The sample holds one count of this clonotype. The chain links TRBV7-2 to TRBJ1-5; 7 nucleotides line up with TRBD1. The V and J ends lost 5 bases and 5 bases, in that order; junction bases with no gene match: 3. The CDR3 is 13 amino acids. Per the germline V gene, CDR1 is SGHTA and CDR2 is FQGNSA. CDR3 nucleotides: TGTGCCAGCAGCACCCAGGGGGATCAGCCCCAGCATTTT. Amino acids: CASSTQGDQPQHF.

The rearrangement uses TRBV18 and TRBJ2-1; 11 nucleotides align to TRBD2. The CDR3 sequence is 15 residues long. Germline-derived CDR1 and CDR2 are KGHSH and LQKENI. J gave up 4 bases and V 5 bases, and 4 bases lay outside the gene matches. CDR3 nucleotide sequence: TGTGCCAGCTCATTCGGGACTAGCGGATACAATGAGCAGTTCTTC. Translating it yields CASSFGTSGYNEQFF.

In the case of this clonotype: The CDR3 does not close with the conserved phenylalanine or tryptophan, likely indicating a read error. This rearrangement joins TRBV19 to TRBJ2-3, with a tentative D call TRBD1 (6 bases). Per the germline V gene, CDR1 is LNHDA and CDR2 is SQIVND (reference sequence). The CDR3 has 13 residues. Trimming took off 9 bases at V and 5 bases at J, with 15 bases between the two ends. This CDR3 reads CASSNRDGDTQYL. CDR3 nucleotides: TGTGCCAGCTCCAACAGGGATGGAGATACGCAGTATCTT.

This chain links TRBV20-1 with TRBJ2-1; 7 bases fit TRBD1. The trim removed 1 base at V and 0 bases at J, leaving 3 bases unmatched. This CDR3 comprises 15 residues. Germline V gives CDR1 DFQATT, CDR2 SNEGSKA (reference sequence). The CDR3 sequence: CSARGQGSSYNEQFF. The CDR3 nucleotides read TGCAGTGCTAGAGGACAGGGTAGCTCCTACAATGAGCAGTTCTTC.

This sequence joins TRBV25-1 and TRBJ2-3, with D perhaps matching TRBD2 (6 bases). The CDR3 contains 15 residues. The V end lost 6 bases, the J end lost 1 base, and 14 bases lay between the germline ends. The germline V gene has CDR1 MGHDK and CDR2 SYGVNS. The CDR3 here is CASSARRGGTDTQYF. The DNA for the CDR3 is TGTGCCAGCAGCGCACGGCGGGGCGGCACAGATACGCAGTATTTT.

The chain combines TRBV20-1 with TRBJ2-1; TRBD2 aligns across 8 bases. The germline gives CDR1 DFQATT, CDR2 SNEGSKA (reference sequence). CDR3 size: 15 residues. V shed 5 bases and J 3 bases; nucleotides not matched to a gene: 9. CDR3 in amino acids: CSADIAGRGYNEQFF. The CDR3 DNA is TGCAGTGCTGATATAGCGGGAAGAGGCTACAATGAGCAGTTCTTC.

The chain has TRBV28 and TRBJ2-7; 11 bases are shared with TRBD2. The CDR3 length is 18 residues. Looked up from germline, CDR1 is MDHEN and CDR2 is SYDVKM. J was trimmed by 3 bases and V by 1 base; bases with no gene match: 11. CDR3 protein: CASSLYLRELAGDYEQYF. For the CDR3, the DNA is TGTGCCAGCAGTTTATACCTGCGGGAACTAGCGGGAGACTACGAGCAGTACTTC.

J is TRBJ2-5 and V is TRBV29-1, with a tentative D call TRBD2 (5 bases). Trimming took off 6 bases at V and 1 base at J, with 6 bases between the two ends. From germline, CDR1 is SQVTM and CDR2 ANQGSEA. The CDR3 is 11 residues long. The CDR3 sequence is CSVEGQETQYF. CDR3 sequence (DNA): TGCAGCGTCGAGGGCCAAGAGACCCAGTACTTC.